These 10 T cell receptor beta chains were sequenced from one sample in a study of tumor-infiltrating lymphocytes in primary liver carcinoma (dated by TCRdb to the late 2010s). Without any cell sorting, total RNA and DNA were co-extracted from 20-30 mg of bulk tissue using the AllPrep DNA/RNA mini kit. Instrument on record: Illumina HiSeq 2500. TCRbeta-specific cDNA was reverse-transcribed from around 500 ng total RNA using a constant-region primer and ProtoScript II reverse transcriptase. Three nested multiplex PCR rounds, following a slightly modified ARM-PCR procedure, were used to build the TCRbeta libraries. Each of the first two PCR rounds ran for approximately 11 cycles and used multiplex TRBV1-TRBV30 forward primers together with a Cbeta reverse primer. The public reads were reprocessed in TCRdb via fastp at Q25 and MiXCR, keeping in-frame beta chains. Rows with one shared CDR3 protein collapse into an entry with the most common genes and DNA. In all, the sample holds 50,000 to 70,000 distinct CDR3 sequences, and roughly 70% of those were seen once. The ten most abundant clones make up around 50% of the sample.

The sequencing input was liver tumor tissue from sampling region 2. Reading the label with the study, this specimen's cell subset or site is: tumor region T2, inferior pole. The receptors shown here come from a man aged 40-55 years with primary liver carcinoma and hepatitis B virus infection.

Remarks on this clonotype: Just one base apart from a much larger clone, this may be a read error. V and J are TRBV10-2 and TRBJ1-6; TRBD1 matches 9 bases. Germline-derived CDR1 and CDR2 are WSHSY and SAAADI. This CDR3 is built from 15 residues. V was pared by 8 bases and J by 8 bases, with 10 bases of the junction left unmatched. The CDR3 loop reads CASGRRTGVDSPLHF. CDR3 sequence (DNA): TGCGCCAGCGGCCGCCGGACAGGGGTCGATTCACCCCTCCACTTT.

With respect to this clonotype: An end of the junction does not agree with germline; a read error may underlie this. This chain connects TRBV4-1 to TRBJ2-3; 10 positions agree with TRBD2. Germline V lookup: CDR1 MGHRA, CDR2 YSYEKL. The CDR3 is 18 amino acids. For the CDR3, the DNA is TGCACCAGCAGCCAGGCCATTGCCCTAGCGGGAGTCACCGATATGCAGTATTTT. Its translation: CTSSQAIALAGVTDMQYF.

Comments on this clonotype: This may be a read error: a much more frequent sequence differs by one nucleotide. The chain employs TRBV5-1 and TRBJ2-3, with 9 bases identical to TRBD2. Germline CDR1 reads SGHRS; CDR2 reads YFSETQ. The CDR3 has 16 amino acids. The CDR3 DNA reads TGCGCCAGCAGCTTGGGCGGGACTAGCATTTCAGATACGCATTATTTT. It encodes CASSLGGTSISDTHYF.

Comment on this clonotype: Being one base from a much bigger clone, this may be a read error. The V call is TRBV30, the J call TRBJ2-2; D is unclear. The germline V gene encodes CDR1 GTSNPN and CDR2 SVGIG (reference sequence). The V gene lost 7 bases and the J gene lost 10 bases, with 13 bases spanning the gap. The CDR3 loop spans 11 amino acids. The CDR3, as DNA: TGTGCCTCGGACCCCAGAGTGGAGCTGTTTTTT. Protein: CASDPRVELFF.

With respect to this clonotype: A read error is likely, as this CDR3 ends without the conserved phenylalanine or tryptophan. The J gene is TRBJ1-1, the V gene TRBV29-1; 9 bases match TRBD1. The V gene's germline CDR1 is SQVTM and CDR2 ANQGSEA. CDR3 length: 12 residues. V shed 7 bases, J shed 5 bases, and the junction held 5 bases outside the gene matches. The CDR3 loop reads CSATGQGTEAFI. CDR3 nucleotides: TGCAGCGCCACCGGACAGGGGACTGAAGCTTTCATT.

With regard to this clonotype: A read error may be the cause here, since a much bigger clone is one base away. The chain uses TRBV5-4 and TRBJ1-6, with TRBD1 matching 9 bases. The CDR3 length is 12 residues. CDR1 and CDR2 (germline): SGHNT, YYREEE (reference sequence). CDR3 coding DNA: TGTACCAGCACCGGACAGGGGTCACCCCTCCACTTT. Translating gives CTSTGQGSPLHF.

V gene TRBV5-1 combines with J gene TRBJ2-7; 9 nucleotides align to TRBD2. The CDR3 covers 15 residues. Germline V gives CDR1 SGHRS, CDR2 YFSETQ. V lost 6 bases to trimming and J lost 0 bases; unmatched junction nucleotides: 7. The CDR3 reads CASTTSSGNSYEQYF. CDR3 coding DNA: TGCGCCAGCACCACGTCTAGCGGGAACTCCTACGAGCAGTACTTC.

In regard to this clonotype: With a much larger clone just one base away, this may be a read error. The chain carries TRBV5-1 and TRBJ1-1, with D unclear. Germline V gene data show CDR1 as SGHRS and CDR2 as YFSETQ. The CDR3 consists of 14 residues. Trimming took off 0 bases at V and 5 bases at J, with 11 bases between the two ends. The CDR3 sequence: CASSLDTPKTEAFF. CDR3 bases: TGCGCCAGCAGCTTGGACACGCCGAAGACTGAAGCTTTCTTT.

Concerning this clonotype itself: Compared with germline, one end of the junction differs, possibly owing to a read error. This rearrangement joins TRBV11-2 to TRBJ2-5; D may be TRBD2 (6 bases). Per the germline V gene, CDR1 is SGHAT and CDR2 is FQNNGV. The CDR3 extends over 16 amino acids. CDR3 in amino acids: CPSSQIPGAGKGTQYF. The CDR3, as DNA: TGTCCCAGCAGCCAAATTCCTGGCGCGGGGAAAGGGACCCAGTACTTT.

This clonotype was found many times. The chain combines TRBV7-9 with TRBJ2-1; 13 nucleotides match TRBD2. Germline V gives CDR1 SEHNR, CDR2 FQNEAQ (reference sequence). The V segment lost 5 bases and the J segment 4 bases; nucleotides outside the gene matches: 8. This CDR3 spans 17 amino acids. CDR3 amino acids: CASSPRRTSGGYNEQFF. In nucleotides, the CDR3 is TGTGCCAGCAGCCCTAGGAGGACTAGCGGGGGATACAATGAGCAGTTCTTC.